There are many counts of the clone carrying this T cell receptor (beta chain). The length of the CDR3 is 15 residues. With 5 bases removed from V and 0 bases from J, the gap between germline ends came to 10 bases. Germline V gene sequence: CDR1 LNHDA, CDR2 SQIVND (reference sequence). The PCR template was genomic DNA. A primer set of 30 forward and 13 reverse primers amplified the CDR3. Using its own MiXCR run on the multiplex PCR reads, TCRdb lists one record per CDR3 protein. The sample carries 250,000 or so distinct CDR3 sequences, approximately 45% recorded once. This entry is derived from a study of type 1 and type 2 diabetes patients. Study at large: From PBMCs, CD4+ and CD8+ T cells were isolated by magnetic microbeads. A total of under 25,000,000 paired-end reads came from the whole study.

The rearrangement links TRBV19 to TRBJ2-2, with D possibly TRBD1 on 6 matching bases. The clonotype was recovered from a man between 18 and 29 years old with type 2 diabetes. The sample taken for sequencing was peripheral blood mononuclear cells (PBMCs). DNA of the CDR3: TGTGCCAGTAGTTCCGGGACAACGAACACCGGGGAGCTGTTTTTT. Translated, it gives CASSSGTTNTGELFF.